This TCR beta chain originates from a study of T cells after yellow fever vaccination. In making TCR cDNA, 5'RACE template switching added a universal primer site and UMIs to it. MiXCR, run by TCRdb on the 5' RACE reads, gives a single entry per CDR3 protein. This sample has 300,000 or so distinct CDR3 sequences, with approximately 8% found just once. V gave up 7 bases and J gave up 5 bases; unmatched junction bases: 21. This CDR3 has 18 amino acids. Germline-derived CDR1 and CDR2 are MNHNS and SASEGT. This clonotype appeared a few times. The sequence came from a man aged 18 to 35 who received the YFV17D yellow fever vaccine. The sample in question was PBMCs, obtained more than 35 days after the first yellow fever vaccination. The chain uses TRBV6-1 and TRBJ1-1; 8 bases map to TRBD1. CDR3 DNA: TGTGCCAGCACCAAAAAAAGGACAGGGAGTGTGGTGTTGACTGAAGCTTTCTTT. Translating gives CASTKKRTGSVVLTEAFF.